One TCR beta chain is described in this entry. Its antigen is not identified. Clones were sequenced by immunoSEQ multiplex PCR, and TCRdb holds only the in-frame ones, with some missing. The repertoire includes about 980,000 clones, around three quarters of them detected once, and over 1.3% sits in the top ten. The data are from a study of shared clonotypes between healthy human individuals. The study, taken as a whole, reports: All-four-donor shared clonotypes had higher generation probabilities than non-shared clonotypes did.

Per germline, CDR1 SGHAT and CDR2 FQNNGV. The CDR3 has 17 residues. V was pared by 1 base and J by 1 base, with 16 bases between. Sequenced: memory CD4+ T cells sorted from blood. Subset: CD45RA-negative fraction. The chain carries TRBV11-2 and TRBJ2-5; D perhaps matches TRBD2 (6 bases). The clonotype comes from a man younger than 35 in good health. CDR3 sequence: CASSLVDYPGLQETQYF. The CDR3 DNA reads TGTGCCAGCAGCTTAGTCGATTACCCGGGACTCCAAGAGACCCAGTACTTC. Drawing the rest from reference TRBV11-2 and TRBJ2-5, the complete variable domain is EAGVAQSPRYKIIEKRQSVAFWCNPISGHATLYWYQQILGQGPKLLIQFQNNGVVDDSQLPKDRFSAERLKGVDSTLKIQPAKLEDSAVYLCASSLVDYPGLQETQYFGPGTRLLVL.